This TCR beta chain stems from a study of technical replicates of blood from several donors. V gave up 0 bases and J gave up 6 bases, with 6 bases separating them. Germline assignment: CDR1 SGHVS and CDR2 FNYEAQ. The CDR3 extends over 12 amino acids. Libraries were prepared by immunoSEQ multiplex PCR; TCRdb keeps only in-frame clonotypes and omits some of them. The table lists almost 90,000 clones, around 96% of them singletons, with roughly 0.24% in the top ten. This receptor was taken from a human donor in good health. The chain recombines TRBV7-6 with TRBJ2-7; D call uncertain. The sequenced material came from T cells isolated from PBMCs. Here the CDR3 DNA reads TGTGCCAGCAGCTTAGCTCCCTCCGAGCAGTACTTC. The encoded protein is CASSLAPSEQYF.